The sequence of this TCR beta chain was determined in a study of T cell responses to AZD1222 COVID-19 vaccine. General study findings and limits: Just a handful of AZD1222 recipients tested seropositive at baseline. Spike was spanned by vaccine-associated CD4 TCRs, with dominance at 160-218 and 743-854. The donors showed a predominance of white British ancestry and of females, with possible underestimation of clonal diversity. All repertoire sampling was performed exclusively after the peak T cell response.

The CDR3 runs 13 residues. V dropped 5 bases and J dropped 3; count of bases not matched to a gene: 3. Germline V lookup: CDR1 GTSNPN, CDR2 SVGIG (reference sequence). Notes on this clone: Its target is not known.

Clones were sequenced by immunoSEQ multiplex PCR, and TCRdb holds only the in-frame ones, with some missing. The data hold 100,000 to 120,000 clones, with roughly 90% observed a single time. The chain employs TRBV30 and TRBJ1-2, with 10 bases identical to TRBD1. The receptor was derived from an adult who received the AZD1222 COVID-19 vaccine. Sequencing used peripheral blood, obtained 28 days after the second AZD1222 dose. CDR3 sequence: CAWAGTGDYGYTF. CDR3 bases: TGTGCCTGGGCCGGGACAGGGGACTATGGCTACACCTTC.